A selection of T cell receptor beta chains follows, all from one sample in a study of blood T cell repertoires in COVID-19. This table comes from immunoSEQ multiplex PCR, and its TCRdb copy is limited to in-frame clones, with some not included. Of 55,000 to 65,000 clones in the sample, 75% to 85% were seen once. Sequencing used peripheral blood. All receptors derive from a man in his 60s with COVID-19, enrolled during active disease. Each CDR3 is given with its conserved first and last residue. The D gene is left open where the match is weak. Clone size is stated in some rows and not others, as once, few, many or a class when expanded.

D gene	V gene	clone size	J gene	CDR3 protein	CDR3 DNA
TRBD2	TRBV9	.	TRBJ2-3	CASSAGGGPDTQYF	TGTGCCAGCAGCGCGGGCGGGGGGCCAGATACGCAGTATTTT
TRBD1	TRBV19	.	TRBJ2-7	CASSPTGGGNEQYF	TGTGCCAGTAGCCCGACAGGGGGGGGGAACGAGCAGTACTTC
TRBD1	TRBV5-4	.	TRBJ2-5	CASSGGQGEETQYF	TGTGCCAGCAGCGGGGGACAGGGGGAAGAGACCCAGTACTTC
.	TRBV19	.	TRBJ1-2	CASSTTKDGYTF	TGTGCCAGTAGTACTACCAAAGATGGCTACACCTTC
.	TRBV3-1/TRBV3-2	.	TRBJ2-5	CASSPPGFGQETQYF	TGTGCCAGCAGCCCGCCGGGATTCGGGCAAGAGACCCAGTACTTC
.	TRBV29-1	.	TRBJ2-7	CSVQVSYEQYF	TGCAGCGTTCAGGTATCCTACGAGCAGTACTTC
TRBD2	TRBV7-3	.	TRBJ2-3	CASSLGGSGTDTQYF	TGTGCCAGCAGCTTGGGGGGGAGTGGGACAGATACGCAGTATTTT
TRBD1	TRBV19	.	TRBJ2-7	CASSKGQGAREQYF	TGTGCCAGTAGTAAAGGACAGGGGGCACGCGAGCAGTACTTC
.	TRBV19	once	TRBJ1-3	CASGPLARSGNTIYF	TGTGCCAGTGGCCCCCTAGCCCGCTCTGGAAACACCATATATTTT
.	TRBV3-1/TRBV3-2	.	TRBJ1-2	CASSHYRGVKTGYTF	TGTGCCAGCAGCCATTACCGGGGGGTAAAGACCGGCTACACCTTC
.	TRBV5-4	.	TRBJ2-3	CASSPGGRTQYF	TGTGCCAGCAGCCCCGGAGGCCGGACGCAGTATTTT